The rows below give T cell receptor beta chains drawn from one sample of a study of blood T cell repertoires in COVID-19. Using immunoSEQ multiplex PCR, the repertoire was profiled, and TCRdb retains in-frame clones only, with some absent. The sample comprises roughly 360,000 clones, more than 65% of which are singletons, and more than 1% rests with the top ten. The source material was peripheral blood. The receptors derive from a human donor with acute or convalescent COVID-19. The donor label of this sample is uncertain. Each CDR3 is given with its conserved first and last residue. The D gene is left open where the match is weak. Part of the rows lack a size; the others show once, few, many or a class for expanded clones.

CDR3 length	clone size	J gene	D gene	V gene	CDR3 protein	CDR3 DNA
19	NA	TRBJ2-7	NA	TRBV28	CASSRITSRQGSQNYEQYF	TGTGCCAGCAGTCGTATTACTAGCAGACAGGGATCCCAAAACTACGAGCAGTACTTC
14	NA	TRBJ2-5	TRBD2	TRBV10-1	CASSPSGLPGTQYF	TGCGCCAGCAGTCCCTCGGGACTACCAGGGACCCAGTACTTC
14	NA	TRBJ1-1	TRBD1	TRBV5-4	CASNQGTVNTEAFF	TGTGCCAGCAACCAAGGGACAGTTAACACTGAAGCTTTCTTT
14	NA	TRBJ1-6	TRBD1	TRBV30	CAWTGDRVVSPLHF	TGTGCCTGGACCGGGGACAGGGTAGTGTCACCCCTCCACTTT
13	NA	TRBJ1-5	NA	TRBV30	CAWSEGVGQPQHF	TGTGCCTGGAGTGAGGGGGTTGGTCAGCCCCAGCATTTT
13	NA	TRBJ2-2	NA	TRBV30	CAWTKLAAGELFF	TGTGCCTGGACCAAGTTAGCGGCCGGGGAGCTGTTTTTT
17	NA	TRBJ2-1	TRBD2	TRBV29-1	CSVEDLLGEGSYNEQFF	TGCAGCGTTGAAGATCTGCTGGGGGAGGGCTCCTACAATGAGCAGTTCTTC
15	NA	TRBJ1-2	TRBD1	TRBV6-5	CASSNRGQGSYGYTF	TGTGCCAGCAGTAACAGGGGACAGGGTTCCTATGGCTACACCTTC
16	once	TRBJ2-5	TRBD2	TRBV5-1	CASSLGLAGGQETQYF	TGCGCCAGCAGCTTGGGACTAGCGGGGGGTCAAGAGACCCAGTACTTC
15	NA	TRBJ1-4	NA	TRBV29-1	CSAIFGGHVNEKLFF	TGCAGCGCGATCTTTGGGGGCCATGTTAATGAAAAACTGTTTTTT
15	NA	TRBJ1-6	NA	TRBV2	CASIRQFLGDSPLHF	TGTGCCAGCATTCGACAGTTCCTGGGTGATTCACCCCTCCACTTT
15	NA	TRBJ1-2	TRBD1	TRBV19	CASSNHRQGTGGYTF	TGTGCCAGTAGTAATCATCGACAGGGGACGGGTGGCTACACCTTC
15	NA	TRBJ2-5	TRBD2	TRBV7-9	CASSASRGGVETQYF	TGTGCCAGCAGCGCAAGTCGGGGGGGCGTCGAGACCCAGTACTTC
14	NA	TRBJ1-1	NA	TRBV5-4	CASSSPDGGFEAFF	TGTGCCAGCAGCTCACCCGACGGAGGTTTTGAAGCTTTCTTT
12	NA	TRBJ1-2	NA	TRBV30	CAWTRDFYGYTF	TGTGCCTGGACCAGGGACTTCTATGGCTACACCTTC